This T cell receptor beta chain came from a study of T cells in localized non-small cell lung cancer. Study-level findings and limits: Uninvolved adjacent lung showed higher T cell clonality than tumor.

The assay was immunoSEQ multiplex PCR, and TCRdb's table has in-frame clones only and misses some. Seen here are tens of thousands of clones, around 83% observed once, and the top ten hold 7.5% to 8%. The count of this clone is one. Its antigen is not identified. With 6 bases removed from V and 4 bases from J, the gap between germline ends came to 18 bases. CDR3 length equals 15 residues. The germline V gene encodes CDR1 MNHNY and CDR2 SVGAGI (reference sequence). The gene calls are TRBV6-6 and TRBJ1-2, with D possibly being TRBD1 (5 bases). Specimen: PBMCs, collected before any cancer treatment. The TCR sequence derives from a man aged 35-69 years with stage II lung adenocarcinoma. CDR3 sequence (DNA): TGTGCCAGCAGCCCGACCCGGGGCGGGATCTATGGCTACACCTTC. It translates to CASSPTRGGIYGYTF.